Listed here is a single T cell receptor (beta chain). There is no known antigen for this receptor. The sample holds no much larger clone one base away, and base qualities are not on file. Sequences SGHTA (CDR1) and FQGTGA (CDR2) are obtained from the germline V gene. Compared with germline, V lacks 5 bases and J lacks 7 bases; bases without a gene match: 7. The CDR3 runs 15 amino acids, cysteine and phenylalanine included. Just CDR3 DNA is preserved here, 45 bases in frame from base 1. Each clonotype received, on average, approximately 9.9x coverage in deep resolution sequencing performed on a MiSeq, where the target depth lay between 1 in 1 million and 1 in 200,000 T cells. The immunoSEQ hsTCRB Kit was used to generate TCR beta libraries. The original pipeline was this. The data were analyzed with ImmunoSEQ Analyzer and ImmunoSEQ Data Assistant, and V, D and J gene assignments followed IMGT definitions. Clonality was computed as one minus normalized Shannon entropy of productive rearrangement frequencies, ranging from 0 to 1. Only overrepresented clonotypes making up at least 0.05% of the repertoire of each patient were included in the public clonotype analysis. Fewer than 15 repertoires from age-matched healthy donors, obtained from immuneACCESS, served as clonality controls. Drawn from immuneACCESS, this table holds only the in-frame rearrangements with V and J called that TCRdb kept. Clones are partly lost; checked studies trace under half to an unresolved V gene and leave the rest unexplained. V, J and clone size are those of that table, while D and trimming were read from the DNA. Present in this sample are about 140,000 clones, approximately 89% of which were seen just once. The top ten clonotypes cover approximately 10% of the sample.

This sample was taken from a study of cytotoxic CD8 clonotypes in ibrutinib-treated CLL (dated by TCRdb to the early 2020s). About the full investigation: The cohort was composed of some ten relapsed/refractory and approximately 14 treatment-naive patients; IGHV unmutated status was identified in approximately 17 patients. Responses were partial in 24 patients and complete in 2; after median approximately 66 months follow-up, about 14 stayed in remission and roughly twelve progressed. The response samples were drawn at a median of roughly twelve months into treatment, with a range of roughly 6 to 36 months. An average of around 260,000 productive templates and 94,082 productive rearrangements was obtained per sample. Of the approximately 90 participants in the trial, roughly 26 had longitudinal samples available. Cryopreserved peripheral blood mononuclear cells were collected at three points: before therapy, at response, and at either sustained remission or disease progression. Every remission and progressive disease sample was obtained while ibrutinib was still being received by the patients. What the study reported, not specific to this receptor: Public clonotypes were rare and either contracted or stayed stable during treatment, and the rise in clonality at ibrutinib response reflected the expansion of private clonotypes. Clonality increased at ibrutinib response, stayed stable in sustained remission, and fell back toward baseline at progression. At baseline, clonality was higher than in age-matched healthy donors and showed a strong correlation with circulating CD8+ T-cell counts. Sampling times were not matched between sustained-remission and progressing patients, and lymph node repertoires were not studied.

This specimen's time point label, per the study, means: approximately twelve months on ibrutinib. For TCR beta library preparation, about 1.8 micrograms of genomic DNA were isolated from cryopreserved PBMCs. Longitudinal blood samples from CLL patients receiving ibrutinib monotherapy were subjected to high-throughput TCR beta sequencing. The patients took part in an open-label, single-center phase 2 trial of ibrutinib monotherapy. The rearranged chain carries TRBV7-3 and TRBJ2-2; 10 central nucleotides agree with TRBD2. The clonotype originates from a human donor with chronic lymphocytic leukemia. The source was PBMCs, collected after 12 months of ibrutinib treatment. This receptor has the CDR3 CASSKSGRADGELFF. The DNA reads as follows: TGTGCCAGCAGCAAAAGCGGGAGGGCCGACGGGGAGCTGTTTTTT.